Listed below are T cell receptor beta chains from one sample, sequenced in a study of T-cell memory formation after mild COVID-19. From the 5' RACE reads, TCRdb called clonotypes with MiXCR, one entry per CDR3 protein. This sample carries hundreds of thousands of distinct CDR3 sequences, 15% to 20% of them seen once, and the ten largest clones take about 8.1%. The sequenced sample consisted of PBMCs or a T cell subset sorted from them (not recorded which). All receptors come from an adult woman who had mild COVID-19 (a few samples of this study predate the infection). Cell type and time point are not known. The CDR3 runs from the conserved cysteine through the conserved F or W. The order of the fields is CDR3 DNA, CDR3 protein, clone size, J gene, V gene, D gene. The D gene is left open where the match is weak. Size values are once, few and many counts, or a class for expanded clones, and some rows have none.

CDR3nt: TGTGCCAGCAGCTCCTCGGACAACACAGATACGCAGTATTTT
CDR3aa: CASSSSDNTDTQYF
abundance: few
j_gene: TRBJ2-3
v_gene: TRBV7-3
d_gene: -

CDR3nt: TGTGCCACCAGTATTGGACTAGCGGGAGGGGACAATGAGCAGTTCTTC
CDR3aa: CATSIGLAGGDNEQFF
abundance: few
j_gene: TRBJ2-1
v_gene: TRBV15
d_gene: TRBD2

CDR3nt: TGTGCCAGCCAGGGACCTGGAAACACCATATATTTT
CDR3aa: CASQGPGNTIYF
abundance: few
j_gene: TRBJ1-3
v_gene: TRBV6-5
d_gene: -

CDR3nt: TGTGCCAGCAGCACGACTTACAGGGGGCAAGGCGCTTTCTTT
CDR3aa: CASSTTYRGQGAFF
abundance: -
j_gene: TRBJ1-1
v_gene: TRBV5-5
d_gene: TRBD1

CDR3nt: TGTGCCAGCAGAAAATACACCGGGACTAGCGGCGACAATGAGCAGTTCTTC
CDR3aa: CASRKYTGTSGDNEQFF
abundance: -
j_gene: TRBJ2-1
v_gene: TRBV12-3/TRBV12-4
d_gene: TRBD2

CDR3nt: TGCGCCAGCAGCTTGGGTGTTGCAGGGACATCCCAAGAGACCCAGTACTTC
CDR3aa: CASSLGVAGTSQETQYF
abundance: few
j_gene: TRBJ2-5
v_gene: TRBV5-1
d_gene: -

CDR3nt: TGTGCCAGCAGCCCGGGACTAGCGGGGATCTTTGACGCAGATACGCAGTATTTT
CDR3aa: CASSPGLAGIFDADTQYF
abundance: many
j_gene: TRBJ2-3
v_gene: TRBV5-6
d_gene: TRBD2

CDR3nt: TGTGCCACCAGCGGGGACAGGGGCGGGTACGAGCAGTACTTC
CDR3aa: CATSGDRGGYEQYF
abundance: few
j_gene: TRBJ2-7
v_gene: TRBV15
d_gene: TRBD1

CDR3nt: TGTGCCAGCAGGAACACCAACACCGGGGAGCTGTTTTTT
CDR3aa: CASRNTNTGELFF
abundance: few
j_gene: TRBJ2-2
v_gene: TRBV7-6
d_gene: -

CDR3nt: TGTGCCAGCAGTTACTCTCTTCCCAGTCTCTACGAGCAGTACTTC
CDR3aa: CASSYSLPSLYEQYF
abundance: -
j_gene: TRBJ2-7
v_gene: TRBV6-5
d_gene: -

CDR3nt: TGTGCCACCAGCAGAGAATCCCTAGGCAGGGGCTACGAGCAGTACTTC
CDR3aa: CATSRESLGRGYEQYF
abundance: few
j_gene: TRBJ2-7
v_gene: TRBV15
d_gene: -

CDR3nt: TGCAGCGTTACCGACAGGGTTGGGTACGAGCAGTACTTC
CDR3aa: CSVTDRVGYEQYF
abundance: few
j_gene: TRBJ2-7
v_gene: TRBV29-1
d_gene: TRBD1

CDR3nt: TGCGCCAGCAGCCTCGAATGGACTAGCGGGAGTCCAGGAAACATTCAGTACTTC
CDR3aa: CASSLEWTSGSPGNIQYF
abundance: -
j_gene: TRBJ2-4
v_gene: TRBV5-1
d_gene: TRBD2

CDR3nt: TGTGCCAGCAGCCCCCCGGGGGTGAGGACTGAAGCTTTCTTT
CDR3aa: CASSPPGVRTEAFF
abundance: -
j_gene: TRBJ1-1
v_gene: TRBV7-3
d_gene: -

CDR3nt: TGCAGCGCCCGAGGGATGGCAGGGGTGAGGGAGCAGTACTTC
CDR3aa: CSARGMAGVREQYF
abundance: -
j_gene: TRBJ2-7
v_gene: TRBV29-1
d_gene: -

CDR3nt: TGTGCCAGCAGTCCCCGGGGCAGCTATGGCTACACCTTC
CDR3aa: CASSPRGSYGYTF
abundance: many
j_gene: TRBJ1-2
v_gene: TRBV3-1
d_gene: -

CDR3nt: TGTGCCTGGGACAGGGGGACGTCAGCAGAGCCCCAGCATTTT
CDR3aa: CAWDRGTSAEPQHF
abundance: -
j_gene: TRBJ1-5
v_gene: TRBV30
d_gene: TRBD1

CDR3nt: TGTGCCAGCAGCCACGGGACTAGTGTGAATGAGCAGTTCTTC
CDR3aa: CASSHGTSVNEQFF
abundance: few
j_gene: TRBJ2-1
v_gene: TRBV7-2
d_gene: TRBD2

CDR3nt: TGTGCCAGCTCGACCTCGCGGCTAAACACTGAAGCTTTCTTT
CDR3aa: CASSTSRLNTEAFF
abundance: few
j_gene: TRBJ1-1
v_gene: TRBV27
d_gene: -

CDR3nt: TGTGCCTGGAGTGTACGAGAAGGTTATGGCTACACCTTC
CDR3aa: CAWSVREGYGYTF
abundance: few
j_gene: TRBJ1-2
v_gene: TRBV30
d_gene: -

CDR3nt: TGTGCCAGCAGTTCAAGACTAACAGGGGTGGACGGCTACACCTTC
CDR3aa: CASSSRLTGVDGYTF
abundance: -
j_gene: TRBJ1-2
v_gene: TRBV7-9
d_gene: TRBD1

CDR3nt: TGTGCCAGCAGCCCCACGGTTGTGTTTGGATCCAGCTCCTACAATGAGCAGTTCTTC
CDR3aa: CASSPTVVFGSSSYNEQFF
abundance: -
j_gene: TRBJ2-1
v_gene: TRBV7-2
d_gene: -

CDR3nt: TGTGCCAGCAGCTTGACGGGGAGTAACTATGGCTACACCTTC
CDR3aa: CASSLTGSNYGYTF
abundance: many
j_gene: TRBJ1-2
v_gene: TRBV5-6
d_gene: -

CDR3nt: TGCGCCAGCAGCCAAGCGCGTGGGGGGGAAGAGACCCAGTACTTC
CDR3aa: CASSQARGGEETQYF
abundance: -
j_gene: TRBJ2-5
v_gene: TRBV4-1
d_gene: TRBD2

CDR3nt: TGCAGCGTTGAAAGGCAGTTGATCACTGAAGCTTTCTTT
CDR3aa: CSVERQLITEAFF
abundance: few
j_gene: TRBJ1-1
v_gene: TRBV29-1
d_gene: -